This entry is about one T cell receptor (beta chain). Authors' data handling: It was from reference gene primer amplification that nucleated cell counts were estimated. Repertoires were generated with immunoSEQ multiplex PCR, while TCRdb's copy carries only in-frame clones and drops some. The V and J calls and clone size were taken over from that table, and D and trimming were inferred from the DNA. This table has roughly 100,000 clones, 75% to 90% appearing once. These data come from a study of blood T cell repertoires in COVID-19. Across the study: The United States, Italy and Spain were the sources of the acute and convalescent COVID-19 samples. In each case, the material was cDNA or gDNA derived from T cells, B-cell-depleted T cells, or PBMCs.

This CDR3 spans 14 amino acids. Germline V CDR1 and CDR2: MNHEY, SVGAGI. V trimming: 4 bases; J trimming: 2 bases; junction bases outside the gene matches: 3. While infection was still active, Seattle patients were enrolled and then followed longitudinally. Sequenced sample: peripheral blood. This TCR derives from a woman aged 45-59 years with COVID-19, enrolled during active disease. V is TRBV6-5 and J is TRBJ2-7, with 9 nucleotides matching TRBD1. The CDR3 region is CASSFGTGTYEQYF. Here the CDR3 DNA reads TGTGCCAGCAGTTTCGGGACAGGGACCTACGAGCAGTACTTC.